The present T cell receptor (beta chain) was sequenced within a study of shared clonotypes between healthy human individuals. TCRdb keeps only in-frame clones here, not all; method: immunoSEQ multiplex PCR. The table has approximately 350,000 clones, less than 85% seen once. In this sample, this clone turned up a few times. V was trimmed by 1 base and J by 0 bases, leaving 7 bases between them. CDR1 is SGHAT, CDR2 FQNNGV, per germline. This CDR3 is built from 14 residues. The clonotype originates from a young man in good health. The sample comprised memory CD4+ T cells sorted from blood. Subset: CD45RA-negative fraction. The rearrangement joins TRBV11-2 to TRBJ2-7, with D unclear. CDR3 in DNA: TGTGCCAGCAGCTTAGCGCAGAACTCCTACGAGCAGTACTTC. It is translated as CASSLAQNSYEQYF.